These 8 T cell receptor beta chains share one sample of origin, sequenced in a study of blood T cell repertoires in COVID-19. Profiled with immunoSEQ multiplex PCR; TCRdb holds only in-frame clones, not every one. The table records under 150,000 clones, 70% to 85% of them present only once. The specimen was peripheral blood. The receptors here all came from a human donor in a cohort sampled during active COVID-19.

The chain couples TRBV6-6 to TRBJ1-2; TRBD1 is a possible D gene (5 bases). This CDR3 has 15 amino acids. Trimming cost V 6 bases and J 2 bases, with 16 bases left between them. Germline loops: CDR1 MNHNY, CDR2 SVGAGI (reference sequence). In DNA, the CDR3 is TGTGCCAGCAGCACAGCCCCACAGGAGAACTATGGCTACACCTTC. This gives the protein CASSTAPQENYGYTF.

This clone showed up just a few times. J is TRBJ2-7 and V is TRBV18; the match to TRBD1 covers 9 bases. The ends lost 6 bases at V and 3 bases at J; junction bases unmatched: 12. Germline lookup yields CDR1 KGHSH and CDR2 LQKENI. This CDR3 comprises 16 residues. CDR3 residues: CASSRFRDRVNYEQYF. In DNA form, the CDR3 reads TGTGCCAGCTCTAGATTCCGGGACAGGGTAAACTACGAGCAGTACTTC.

The chain recombines TRBV5-1 with TRBJ2-1, with 10 bases matching TRBD2. V trimming: 6 bases; J trimming: 6 bases; junction bases outside the gene matches: 3. This CDR3 comprises 13 residues. The V gene's germline CDR1 is SGHRS and CDR2 YFSETQ. CDR3: CASKVAGGNEQFF. CDR3 DNA: TGCGCCAGCAAAGTAGCGGGGGGCAATGAGCAGTTCTTC.

The J gene is TRBJ2-3, the V gene TRBV9, with TRBD2 as a possible D gene (6 bases). The germline V gene encodes CDR1 SGDLS and CDR2 YYNGEE. The CDR3 totals 18 residues. V lost 0 bases and J lost 3, with 20 bases in between. The chain's CDR3 is CASSVVPRMGGETDTQYF. The DNA of the CDR3 is TGTGCCAGCAGCGTAGTCCCCCGGATGGGCGGGGAGACAGATACGCAGTATTTT.

The chain has TRBV25-1 and TRBJ2-5; 9 bases agree with TRBD2. Per the germline V gene, CDR1 is MGHDK and CDR2 is SYGVNS. With V trimmed by 4 bases and J by 3 bases, 9 bases remained unmatched. The CDR3 spans 16 residues. As DNA, the CDR3 is TGTGCCAGCAGTGTAATTAGCGGGGGTCCTAAAGAGACCCAGTACTTC. Translated: CASSVISGGPKETQYF.

The chain joins TRBV29-1 to TRBJ2-5; 7 bases align to TRBD1. This CDR3 has 14 amino acids. J was trimmed by 5 bases and V by 6 bases; bases with no gene match: 12. The germline CDR1 and CDR2 sequences are SQVTM and ANQGSEA. CDR3 nucleotide sequence: TGCAGCGTCAGTAACTTTAACAGGGGCGAGACCCAGTACTTC. Protein product: CSVSNFNRGETQYF.

V and J are TRBV7-2 and TRBJ2-2, with 7 bases aligning to TRBD1. CDR3 length: 15 residues. V was clipped by 11 bases and J by 1 base; unmatched bases: 10. CDR1 and CDR2 (germline): SGHTA, FQGNSA. The chain's CDR3 is CAGKGQSLNTGELFF. CDR3 sequence (DNA): TGTGCCGGAAAGGGACAGTCCCTGAACACCGGGGAGCTGTTTTTT.

The chain combines TRBV7-9 with TRBJ2-2, with 13 nucleotides matching TRBD2. The CDR3 has 18 residues. Per the germline V gene, CDR1 is SEHNR and CDR2 is FQNEAQ (reference sequence). J gave up 4 bases and V 5 bases, and 10 bases lay outside the gene matches. The CDR3: CASSVTSGGASGTGELFF. The CDR3 nucleotides read TGTGCCAGCAGCGTTACTAGCGGGGGGGCCTCGGGCACCGGGGAGCTGTTTTTT.